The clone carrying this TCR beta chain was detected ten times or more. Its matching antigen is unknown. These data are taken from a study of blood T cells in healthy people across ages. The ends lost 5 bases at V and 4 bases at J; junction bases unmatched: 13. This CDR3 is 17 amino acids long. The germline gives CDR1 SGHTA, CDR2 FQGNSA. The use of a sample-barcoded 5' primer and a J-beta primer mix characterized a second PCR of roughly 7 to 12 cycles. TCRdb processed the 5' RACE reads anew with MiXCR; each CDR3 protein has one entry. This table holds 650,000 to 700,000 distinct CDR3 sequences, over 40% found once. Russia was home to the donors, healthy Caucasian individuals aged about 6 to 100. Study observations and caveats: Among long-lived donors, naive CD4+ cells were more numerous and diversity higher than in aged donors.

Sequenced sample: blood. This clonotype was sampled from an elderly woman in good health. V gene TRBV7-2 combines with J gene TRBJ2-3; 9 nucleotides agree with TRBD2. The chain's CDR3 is CASSPAGTSRAADTQYF. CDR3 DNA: TGTGCCAGCAGCCCAGCGGGGACTAGCCGGGCCGCAGATACGCAGTATTTT.